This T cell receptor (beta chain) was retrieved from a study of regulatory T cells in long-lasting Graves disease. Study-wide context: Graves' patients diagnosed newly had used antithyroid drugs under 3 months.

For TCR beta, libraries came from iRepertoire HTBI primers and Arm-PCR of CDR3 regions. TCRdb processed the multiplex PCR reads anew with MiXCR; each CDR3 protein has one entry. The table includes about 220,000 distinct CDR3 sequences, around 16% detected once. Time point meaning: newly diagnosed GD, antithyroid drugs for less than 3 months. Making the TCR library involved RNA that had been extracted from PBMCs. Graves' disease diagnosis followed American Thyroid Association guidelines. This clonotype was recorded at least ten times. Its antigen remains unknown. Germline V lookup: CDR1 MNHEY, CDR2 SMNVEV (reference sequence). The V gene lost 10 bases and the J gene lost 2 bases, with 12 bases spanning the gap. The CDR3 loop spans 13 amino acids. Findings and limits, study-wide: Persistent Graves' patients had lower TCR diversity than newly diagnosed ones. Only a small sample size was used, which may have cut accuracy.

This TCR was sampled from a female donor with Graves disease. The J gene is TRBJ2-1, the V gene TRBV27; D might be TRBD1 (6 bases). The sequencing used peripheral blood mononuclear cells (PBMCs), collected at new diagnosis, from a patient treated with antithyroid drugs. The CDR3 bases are TGTGCCATCGGGACAACAACCTACAATGAGCAGTTCTTC. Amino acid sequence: CAIGTTTYNEQFF.